The rows below give T cell receptor beta chains drawn from one sample of a study of technical replicates of blood from several donors. The repertoire was sequenced with immunoSEQ multiplex PCR; TCRdb's copy has only in-frame clones and lacks some. Here the sample spans more than 80,000 clones, 96% being singletons. The sample was T cells isolated from PBMCs. The receptors shown here come from a human donor in good health. Both conserved end residues are part of each CDR3. The D gene is left open where the match is weak. Size is omitted from some rows. Given values are once, few, many or a class for expanded clones.

TRBV5-4	once	.	TRBJ1-1	CASSYIFGGRRTEAFF	TGTGCCAGCAGTTATATATTCGGGGGGCGGAGGACTGAAGCTTTCTTT
TRBV27	once	TRBD1	TRBJ2-3	CASSLSDRELLTDTQYF	TGTGCCAGCAGCCTTTCCGACAGGGAACTTTTGACAGATACGCAGTATTTT
TRBV30	.	TRBD1	TRBJ1-4	CAWNGQGFATNEKLFF	TGTGCCTGGAACGGACAGGGGTTTGCAACTAATGAAAAACTGTTTTTT
TRBV19	.	TRBD2	TRBJ2-2	CASSIPPGREAGTGELFF	TGTGCCAGTAGTATCCCACCGGGCCGGGAGGCGGGCACCGGGGAGCTGTTTTTT
TRBV11-1	.	TRBD2	TRBJ2-7	CASSVLAGSEQYF	TGTGCCAGCAGCGTACTAGCGGGAAGCGAGCAGTACTTC
TRBV9	.	TRBD2	TRBJ2-7	CASSGGIGLAGVNEQYF	TGTGCCAGCAGCGGGGGAATCGGACTAGCGGGAGTTAACGAGCAGTACTTC
TRBV2	few	.	TRBJ1-1	CASNIQGNTEAFF	TGTGCCAGCAATATCCAGGGGAACACTGAAGCTTTCTTT
TRBV5-4	.	TRBD1	TRBJ2-2	CASSLGSMTGAGTGELFF	TGTGCCAGCAGCTTGGGTTCGATGACAGGGGCGGGCACCGGGGAGCTGTTTTTT
TRBV7-8	.	TRBD1	TRBJ2-7	CASSLPTLSGHRGISYEQYF	TGTGCCAGCAGCTTACCAACTCTCAGCGGCCACAGGGGCATATCCTACGAGCAGTACTTC
TRBV5-1	.	.	TRBJ2-7	CASSLVVGEQYF	TGCGCCAGCTCACTGGTCGTCGGTGAGCAGTACTTC
TRBV6-5	once	TRBD1	TRBJ2-7	CASSSDRETDEQYF	TGTGCCAGCAGTTCGGACAGGGAGACGGACGAGCAGTACTTC
TRBV6-5	.	TRBD2	TRBJ2-7	CASRTPSGPTYEQYF	TGTGCCAGCAGGACTCCTAGCGGCCCTACCTACGAGCAGTACTTC
TRBV2	.	TRBD2	TRBJ2-1	CASSPLAGGYNEQFF	TGTGCCAGCAGTCCCTTAGCGGGAGGGTACAATGAGCAGTTCTTC
TRBV11-3	few	.	TRBJ1-1	CASSYRTDRTEAFF	TGTGCCAGCAGCTACCGGACAGACAGAACTGAAGCTTTCTTT
TRBV28	.	TRBD2	TRBJ2-2	CATSGSGIFGELFF	TGTGCCACCTCGGGTAGCGGGATTTTCGGGGAGCTGTTTTTT
TRBV30	.	.	TRBJ2-7	CAWASGHLYEQYF	TGTGCCTGGGCATCGGGACACTTATACGAGCAGTACTTC
TRBV7-2	.	TRBD1	TRBJ1-2	CASSGVRTGAIYGYTF	TGTGCCAGCAGCGGGGTAAGGACAGGCGCCATCTATGGCTACACCTTC
TRBV19	.	.	TRBJ2-1	CASSIDHEEGVIDEQFF	TGTGCCAGTAGTATAGATCATGAGGAGGGAGTCATAGATGAGCAGTTCTTC
TRBV5-1	.	.	TRBJ2-1	CASSWTENVYNEQFF	TGCGCCAGCAGCTGGACTGAAAACGTTTACAATGAGCAGTTCTTC
TRBV7-6	once	TRBD2	TRBJ2-2	CASSFSGRNTGELFF	TGTGCCAGCAGCTTTAGCGGGAGGAACACCGGGGAGCTGTTTTTT
TRBV19	once	.	TRBJ1-4	CASSPTPGNEKLFF	TGTGCCAGTAGCCCAACTCCAGGGAATGAAAAACTGTTTTTT
TRBV5-1	.	.	TRBJ2-2	CASSLGGPGELFF	TGCGCCAGCAGCTTGGGGGGCCCCGGGGAGCTGTTTTTT
TRBV5-1	.	TRBD1	TRBJ1-5	CASSAGQGVQPQHF	TGCGCCAGCAGCGCAGGACAGGGCGTTCAGCCCCAGCATTTT
TRBV28	.	TRBD2	TRBJ2-7	CASTNGLAGAYEQYF	TGTGCCAGCACCAACGGACTAGCGGGAGCCTACGAGCAGTACTTC
TRBV6-1	.	TRBD2	TRBJ2-1	CASSLAGVSYEQFF	TGTGCCAGCAGTCTAGCGGGAGTATCATATGAGCAGTTCTTC
TRBV30	.	TRBD1	TRBJ2-7	CAGTGKRHEQYF	TGTGCCGGGACAGGGAAGAGACACGAGCAGTACTTC
TRBV7-3	.	.	TRBJ1-2	CASSLENRVGYTF	TGTGCCAGCAGCCTCGAAAACAGGGTTGGCTACACCTTC
TRBV19	.	TRBD1	TRBJ1-2	CASSIREGASGYTF	TGTGCCAGTAGTATACGTGAGGGGGCGAGTGGCTACACCTTC
TRBV7-2	.	.	TRBJ2-7	CASSLVRSYEQYF	TGTGCCAGCAGCTTAGTGCGCTCCTACGAGCAGTACTTC
TRBV5-1	.	TRBD1	TRBJ1-1	CASSWDSTTEAFF	TGCGCCAGCAGCTGGGACAGTACCACTGAAGCTTTCTTT
TRBV23-1	.	.	TRBJ2-1	CASSQSSGKNEQFF	TGCGCCAGCAGTCAATCCAGCGGCAAGAATGAGCAGTTCTTC
TRBV30	.	.	TRBJ2-5	CAWSGYRSFQETQYF	TGTGCCTGGAGTGGATATCGGTCATTCCAAGAGACCCAGTACTTC
TRBV5-8	.	TRBD2	TRBJ2-7	CASSLEVAGGPYEQYF	TGTGCCAGCAGCCTGGAAGTAGCGGGAGGCCCCTACGAGCAGTACTTC
TRBV27	.	TRBD1	TRBJ2-7	CASSFGQGRYEQYF	TGTGCCAGCAGTTTCGGACAGGGCAGGTACGAGCAGTACTTC
TRBV9	.	TRBD2	TRBJ2-1	CASSVTSASYNEQFF	TGTGCCAGCAGCGTTACTAGCGCCTCCTACAATGAGCAGTTCTTC
TRBV10-1	.	TRBD1	TRBJ2-2	CASSDGTGNTGELFF	TGCGCCAGCAGTGACGGGACAGGGAACACCGGGGAGCTGTTTTTT
TRBV9	.	TRBD1	TRBJ2-7	CASSVADGTVGYEQYF	TGTGCCAGCAGCGTAGCCGATGGGACAGTCGGGTACGAGCAGTACTTC
TRBV11-3	.	TRBD2	TRBJ2-1	CASSQGLAVYNEQFF	TGTGCCAGCAGCCAAGGACTAGCGGTATACAATGAGCAGTTCTTC
TRBV2	.	TRBD1	TRBJ2-4	CARGTELAKNIQYF	TGTGCCAGGGGGACAGAGCTCGCCAAAAACATTCAGTACTTC
TRBV29-1	.	.	TRBJ1-2	CSVEFVGRGGYGYTF	TGCAGCGTTGAATTCGTTGGTAGGGGAGGCTATGGCTACACCTTC
TRBV29-1	.	.	TRBJ1-5	CSVDAGVGQPQHF	TGCAGCGTTGACGCAGGGGTGGGGCAGCCCCAGCATTTT
TRBV27	.	TRBD1	TRBJ2-7	CASSLDRGFHEQYF	TGTGCCAGCAGTTTAGACAGGGGATTCCACGAGCAGTACTTC
TRBV9	.	TRBD2	TRBJ2-7	CASSSTRAGGPGDEQYF	TGTGCCAGCAGCTCGACTCGAGCGGGAGGGCCGGGGGACGAGCAGTACTTC
TRBV19	.	TRBD1	TRBJ1-1	CASSMRGPMNTEAFF	TGTGCCAGTAGTATGAGGGGGCCTATGAACACTGAAGCTTTCTTT
TRBV28	.	TRBD2	TRBJ2-7	CASSLQGGALYEQYF	TGTGCCAGCAGTTTACAGGGAGGGGCTCTATACGAGCAGTACTTC
TRBV7-3	.	.	TRBJ1-2	CASSLTGFDGYTF	TGTGCCAGCAGCTTAACCGGGTTTGATGGCTACACCTTC
TRBV10-1	.	TRBD2	TRBJ2-7	CASSPGGSYEQYF	TGCGCCAGCAGCCCGGGAGGTTCCTACGAGCAGTACTTC
TRBV4-3	.	TRBD1	TRBJ2-1	CASSQEAVGTGGREQFF	TGCGCCAGCAGCCAAGAGGCGGTGGGGACAGGGGGCCGGGAGCAGTTCTTC